The 20 T cell receptor beta chains listed next were all sequenced from one sample in a study of T cells in localized non-small cell lung cancer. Assay used: immunoSEQ multiplex PCR; TCRdb lists only in-frame clones, some missing. The data contain fewer than 30,000 clones, about nine tenths of them singletons. The material was peripheral blood, obtained before any cancer treatment. The receptors originated from a woman aged 35-70 years with stage I lung adenocarcinoma.

The chain couples TRBV6-5 to TRBJ2-5; tentatively, D is TRBD1 (6 bases). Germline V gene lookup returns CDR1 MNHEY and CDR2 SVGAGI. The CDR3 spans 15 residues. Trimming left V 2 bases short and J 4 bases short, with 14 bases between. The CDR3 loop reads CASSYRKTGLETQYF. The CDR3 DNA reads as TGTGCCAGCAGTTACCGAAAAACAGGGTTAGAGACCCAGTACTTC.

The chain links TRBV5-1 to TRBJ1-1; 10 bases map to TRBD1. The CDR3 length is 13 residues. The germline V gene encodes CDR1 SGHRS and CDR2 YFSETQ. The V segment lost 4 bases and the J segment 8 bases; nucleotides outside the gene matches: 5. CDR3 loop: CASSGGTGVEAFF. CDR3 DNA sequence: TGCGCCAGCAGCGGTGGGACAGGGGTAGAAGCTTTCTTT.

The V gene is TRBV5-6, the J gene TRBJ2-3; possibly TRBD2 for D (5 bases). The CDR3 length is 14 residues. Germline CDR1 reads SGHDT; CDR2 reads YYEEEE. V was shortened by 2 bases and J by 2 bases, with 9 bases between the two germline ends. CDR3 in amino acids: CASSFQDSTDTQYF. In DNA form, the CDR3 reads TGTGCCAGCAGCTTTCAGGACTCCACAGATACGCAGTATTTT.

The chain recombines TRBV7-2 with TRBJ2-2; D is undetermined. Trimming pared 2 bases from V and 1 base from J, leaving 11 bases between. Germline V gives CDR1 SGHTA, CDR2 FQGNSA. The CDR3 is 16 amino acids. CDR3 region: CASSLSHIQNTGELFF. DNA of the CDR3: TGTGCCAGCAGCTTAAGTCACATCCAGAACACCGGGGAGCTGTTTTTT.

The chain employs TRBV9 and TRBJ1-2; TRBD1 aligns across 9 bases. Unmatched junction bases numbered 10, after V lost 3 bases and J lost 4 bases. The CDR3 spans 16 residues. CDR1 is SGDLS, CDR2 YYNGEE, per germline. The CDR3 DNA is TGTGCCAGCAGCGGTCTGGGGGTGGACAGGGGCTATGGCTACACCTTC. It translates to CASSGLGVDRGYGYTF. Filled out from reference TRBV9 and TRBJ1-2, the complete variable domain reads DSGVTQTPKHLITATGQRVTLRCSPRSGDLSVYWYQQSLDQGLQFLIQYYNGEERAKGNILERFSAQQFPDLHSELNLSSLELGDSALYFCASSGLGVDRGYGYTFGSGTRLTVV.

The chain couples TRBV27 to TRBJ1-3, with D tentatively TRBD1 (5 bases). Trimming cost V 8 bases and J 2 bases, with 16 bases left between them. The CDR3 totals 15 residues. Germline V gives CDR1 MNHEY, CDR2 SMNVEV (reference sequence). The CDR3 region is CASRAGSLTGNTIYF. In DNA, the CDR3 is TGTGCCAGCCGGGCAGGGAGCCTAACTGGAAACACCATATATTTT.

The V gene is TRBV15, the J gene TRBJ1-3; D is undetermined. The V and J ends lost 1 base and 0 bases respectively, with 7 bases between them. CDR1 and CDR2 from the germline V gene are LNHNV and YYDKDF (reference sequence). CDR3 length: 15 amino acids. The DNA for the CDR3 is TGTGCCACCAGCAGAGGTCCGAGCTCTGGAAACACCATATATTTT. This translates into CATSRGPSSGNTIYF.

V usage is TRBV11-2 and J usage is TRBJ1-5; TRBD1 aligns across 7 bases. The CDR3 covers 14 residues. The germline CDR1 and CDR2 sequences are SGHAT and FQNNGV. V gave up 5 bases and J gave up 3 bases; unmatched junction bases: 4. The CDR3 DNA reads TGTGCCAGCAGCCCGGGACAGTTCAATCAGCCCCAGCATTTT. It encodes CASSPGQFNQPQHF.

This sequence joins TRBV1 and TRBJ2-3; whether TRBD1, the table's D call, matches the DNA was not checked. TRBV1 is a documented pseudogene. The CDR3 has 14 residues. The CDR3 is CTSSPGTGGDTQYF. The CDR3 DNA sequence: TGCACCAGCAGCCCCGGGACAGGGGGAGATACGCAGTATTTT.

The chain employs TRBV5-4 and TRBJ1-1, with D possibly being TRBD1 (5 bases). The CDR3 sequence is 17 residues long. Deletions cut 4 bases from V and 5 bases from J, with 24 bases between. The V gene's germline CDR1 is SGHNT and CDR2 YYREEE (reference sequence). The CDR3 sequence is CASSDGVASGRSTEAFF. CDR3 DNA sequence: TGTGCCAGCAGCGACGGGGTTGCCTCAGGGAGGAGTACTGAAGCTTTCTTT.

This chain joins TRBV2 and TRBJ2-5, with 10 nucleotides matching TRBD1. The length of the CDR3 is 14 residues. Unmatched junction bases numbered 4, after V lost 8 bases and J lost 1 base. Germline V gives CDR1 SNHLY, CDR2 FYNNEI. The CDR3 sequence: CASLDRGPQETQYF. In nucleotides, the CDR3 is TGTGCCAGCCTAGACAGGGGGCCCCAAGAGACCCAGTACTTC.

The chain employs TRBV4-1 and TRBJ1-3; the D gene is possibly TRBD1 (6 bases). Germline V gene lookup returns CDR1 MGHRA and CDR2 YSYEKL. CDR3 length equals 16 residues. Trimming removed 2 bases from V and 5 bases from J, with 16 bases in between. CDR3 bases: TGCGCCAGCAGCCAATTCTGGGACAAGGTTAGAAACACCATATATTTT. Its protein product is CASSQFWDKVRNTIYF.

The chain combines TRBV30 with TRBJ1-5; D uncertain. Germline-derived CDR1 and CDR2 are GTSNPN and SVGIG (reference sequence). The CDR3 sequence is 14 residues long. V lost 0 bases and J lost 0, with 6 bases in between. For the CDR3, the DNA is TGTGCCTGGAGTGTTAGAAGTAGCAATCAGCCCCAGCATTTT. Its translation is CAWSVRSSNQPQHF.

The chain is built from TRBV28 and TRBJ2-7; possibly TRBD1 for D (5 bases). The ends were cut back, 4 bases at V and 3 bases at J, with 16 bases in the middle. Per germline, CDR1 MDHEN and CDR2 SYDVKM. This CDR3 region has 15 residues. The CDR3: CASSSPPDTLYEQYF. Written as DNA, the CDR3 is TGTGCCAGCAGTTCCCCCCCGGACACACTCTACGAGCAGTACTTC.

This clone was seen once. The chain carries TRBV11-2 and TRBJ1-6, with 7 bases fitting TRBD1. J lost 6 bases, V lost 3 bases, and 5 bases had no gene match. The CDR3 runs 15 residues. Germline CDR1 reads SGHAT; CDR2 reads FQNNGV. In nucleotides, the CDR3 is TGTGCCAGCAGCTTCAGGGGGTTAAGTAATTCACCCCTCCACTTT. Translated, it gives CASSFRGLSNSPLHF. The variable domain in full, completed from reference TRBV11-2 and TRBJ1-6, reads EAGVAQSPRYKIIEKRQSVAFWCNPISGHATLYWYQQILGQGPKLLIQFQNNGVVDDSQLPKDRFSAERLKGVDSTLKIQPAKLEDSAVYLCASSFRGLSNSPLHFGNGTRLTVT.

The count of this clone is one. This sequence joins TRBV7-9 and TRBJ2-5; TRBD1 or TRBD2 may be the D gene (6 bases each). V was trimmed by 2 bases and J by 2 bases, leaving 12 bases between them. Germline CDR1 and CDR2: SEHNR and FQNEAQ (reference sequence). The CDR3 has 15 residues. CDR3: CASSLMTGAQETQYF. The DNA of the CDR3 is TGTGCCAGCAGCTTAATGACGGGGGCGCAAGAGACCCAGTACTTC. The complete variable domain, with remaining parts taken from reference TRBV7-9 and TRBJ2-5, reads DTGVSQNPRHKITKRGQNVTFRCDPISEHNRLYWYRQTLGQGPEFLTYFQNEAQLEKSRLLSDRFSAERPKGSFSTLEIQRTEQGDSAMYLCASSLMTGAQETQYFGPGTRLLVL.

The chain couples TRBV7-9 to TRBJ2-7, with D possibly being TRBD1 (6 bases). V shed 1 base and J shed 3 bases, with 16 bases lying between them. This CDR3 comprises 16 residues. Looked up from germline, CDR1 is SEHNR and CDR2 is FQNEAQ (reference sequence). CDR3 region: CASSLGGLVVGYEQYF. The CDR3, as DNA: TGTGCCAGCAGCTTAGGGGGGCTCGTCGTCGGCTACGAGCAGTACTTC.

The genes are TRBV6-5 and TRBJ1-1, with D maybe TRBD1 (5 bases). Between the trimmed V and J ends, which lost 2 bases and 1 base, there was a span of 14 bases. Germline assignment: CDR1 MNHEY and CDR2 SVGAGI. CDR3 length equals 16 residues. As DNA, the CDR3 is TGTGCCAGCAGTTACCAGAACTACCAGGGGAACACTGAAGCTTTCTTT. It translates to CASSYQNYQGNTEAFF.

The genes are TRBV7-2 and TRBJ2-1; the match to TRBD2 covers 8 bases. The germline V gene has CDR1 SGHTA and CDR2 FQGNSA. The CDR3 loop spans 13 amino acids. The junction had 7 bases not matched to a gene; V was cut back by 5 bases and J by 10 bases. CDR3 DNA: TGTGCCAGCAGCCTCGGACTAGCCCGAGAGCAGTTCTTC. Encoded protein: CASSLGLAREQFF.

The V gene is TRBV4-1, the J gene TRBJ1-2; D ambiguous. Trimming removed 0 bases at V and 7 bases at J, with 12 bases between. The CDR3 runs to 14 residues. The germline gives CDR1 MGHRA, CDR2 YSYEKL. In DNA, the CDR3 is TGCGCCAGCAGCCAAGAGCGTACAGTAAGTGGCTACACCTTC. It encodes CASSQERTVSGYTF.